This T cell receptor (beta chain) comes out of a study of cytomegalovirus exposure and HLA in healthy donors. Study-level results: When the data were analyzed later, several of the most significant clusters appeared to be linked to common viral pathogens. There were some V segments, including TRBV6-2 and TRBV6-3, excluded as indistinguishable. A later analysis linked a missense variant in DCLRE1C to the trimming of TCR beta V and J genes.

Germline V gene data show CDR1 as LNHNV and CDR2 as YYDKDF (reference sequence). Trimming shortened V by 0 bases and J by 3 bases, and 10 bases separated the two germline ends. The CDR3 consists of 15 residues. Donors consisted of healthy bone marrow donors. Amplification used 60 Vbeta primers and 13 Jbeta primers. The data were produced by immunoSEQ multiplex PCR, yet TCRdb's version contains in-frame clones alone and is incomplete. The sample yields 150,000 or so clones, roughly 70% seen once. This clone was detected only once. Its matching antigen is unknown. The chain links TRBV15 to TRBJ2-3; TRBD2 is a possible D gene (6 bases). The sample consisted of PBMCs. This clonotype was sampled from a man aged 25-45 years in good health and CMV-seronegative. The CDR3 region is CATSREELATDTQYF. DNA for the CDR3: TGTGCCACCAGCAGAGAGGAACTAGCTACAGATACGCAGTATTTT.